A single sample gave rise to the 4 T cell receptor beta chains below, sequenced in a study of CD8+CD57+ T cells in acquired aplastic anemia. Before being chosen for sequencing, patients had shown CD8+CD57+ cell expansion by flow cytometry. The TCR beta profiling, which covered VDJ combination and CDR3 sequence, was carried out using genomic DNA as the template. TCRdb passed the reads through MiXCR, listing each CDR3 protein once. The sample includes fewer than 200,000 distinct CDR3 sequences, roughly 50% seen only once; the top ten take about 1.8%. Sequenced material: sorted CD4+, CD8+, or CD8+CD57+ T cells (not recorded which) from PBMCs. The receptors come from a human donor with aplastic anemia.

This clonotype was seen at least ten times. The genes are TRBV7-2 and TRBJ2-7, with 7 bases lining up with TRBD2. The CDR3 extends over 15 amino acids. CDR1 and CDR2 from the germline V gene are SGHTA and FQGNSA. V was pared by 1 base and J by 2 bases, with 5 bases of the junction left unmatched. The CDR3 DNA is TGTGCCAGCAGCTTAGTGAATAGCGGGCCCTACGAGCAGTACTTC. Protein: CASSLVNSGPYEQYF.

V gene TRBV20-1 combines with J gene TRBJ2-5; D call uncertain. The better agreement between TRBJ2-7 and the DNA end casts doubt on the J call. CDR3 size: 13 residues. The germline V gene encodes CDR1 DFQATT and CDR2 SNEGSKA (reference sequence). This chain's CDR3 is CSARDLVLYEQYF. The CDR3 bases are TGCAGTGCTAGAGATCTGGTGTTGTACGAGCAGTACTTC.

The genes are TRBV24-1 and TRBJ2-1; 11 positions agree with TRBD2. This CDR3 contains 13 residues. V was pared by 9 bases and J by 9 bases, with 6 bases of the junction left unmatched. Germline V gene data show CDR1 as KGHDR and CDR2 as SFDVKD. Here the CDR3 reads CATVAGGPGEQFF. CDR3 DNA sequence: TGTGCCACCGTAGCGGGGGGGCCTGGTGAGCAGTTCTTC.

This clonotype came up many times. The V and J genes are TRBV4-1 and TRBJ1-1, with 7 bases lining up with TRBD1. The CDR3 runs 17 residues. CDR1 is MGHRA and CDR2 is YSYEKL in the germline V gene. The trim removed 4 bases at V and 13 bases at J, leaving 24 bases unmatched. The CDR3 coding sequence is TGCGCCAGCAGCCCTTTGGGACAGACGAGGAGAACCCCGGACCGTTTCTTT. Amino acids: CASSPLGQTRRTPDRFF.